The 5 T cell receptor beta chains below come from one sample, sequenced in a study of Ad26.COV2.S vaccination and SARS-CoV-2 variants. Method: immunoSEQ multiplex PCR; TCRdb's copy keeps in-frame clones and lacks some. The table includes 350,000 to 600,000 clones, about 88% detected once. As for treatment: about 20 received Ad26.COV2.S at low or high dose, single or two shots; about 5 received placebo; per-sample allocation not given. Collection of samples fell on day 63 after the first vaccine or placebo injection. The starting material was peripheral blood, obtained in a trial of Ad26.COV2.S vaccine versus placebo. The receptors stem from a person aged 18-60 years who received the Ad26.COV2.S COVID-19 vaccine or a placebo.

The chain recombines TRBV2 with TRBJ1-2; D not certain. CDR3 length: 12 amino acids. V was shortened by 4 bases and J by 4 bases, with 7 bases between the two germline ends. The germline V gene has CDR1 SNHLY and CDR2 FYNNEI. CDR3 in DNA: TGTGCCAGCAGTGGACGGGCCTATGGCTACACCTTC. Translated: CASSGRAYGYTF.

This chain links TRBV7-2 with TRBJ1-2; 9 nucleotides match TRBD1. Looked up from germline, CDR1 is SGHTA and CDR2 is FQGNSA. This CDR3 is built from 16 residues. V trimming: 3 bases; J trimming: 1 base; junction bases outside the gene matches: 6. CDR3: CASSFMRGQGNYGYTF. The CDR3 DNA sequence: TGTGCCAGCAGCTTTATGAGGGGACAGGGTAACTATGGCTACACCTTC.

The rearrangement joins TRBV6-2 or TRBV6-3 to TRBJ2-7, with a weak D call TRBD1 (5 bases). Germline V gene lookup returns CDR1 MNHEY and CDR2 SVGEGT. The V end lost 6 bases, the J end lost 2 bases, and 17 bases lay between the germline ends. CDR3 length: 15 amino acids. The CDR3 DNA follows: TGTGCCAGCAGCTATCTCAGGGTGGTCCCCTACGAGCAGTACTTC. The encoded protein is CASSYLRVVPYEQYF.

The chain carries TRBV28 and TRBJ2-2; the match to TRBD2 covers 13 bases. CDR3 length: 16 residues. V was clipped by 6 bases and J by 7 bases; unmatched bases: 8. Germline V gene lookup returns CDR1 MDHEN and CDR2 SYDVKM. The CDR3 region has the DNA TGTGCCAGCAGACCCGGACTAGCGGGAGTGATCGGGGAGCTGTTTTTT. This translates into CASRPGLAGVIGELFF.

Note on this clone: Other DNA sequences from this sample encode an identical CDR3 as well. The chain employs TRBV12-3 or TRBV12-4 and TRBJ2-7, with D possibly being TRBD1 (5 bases). Trimming took 7 bases from V and 1 from J, leaving 11 bases between them. This CDR3 is built from 13 residues. CDR3 residues: CASTPQGSYEQYF. The CDR3 DNA follows: TGTGCCAGCACCCCCCAGGGATCCTACGAGCAGTACTTC.